This T cell receptor beta chain was identified in a study of T-cell reconstitution after alpha-beta-depleted transplantation in children (dated by TCRdb to about 2016). In terms of the full investigation: Using TCR repertoire profiling, the study quantitatively followed how T-cell immune reconstitution unfolded in children after TCRalphabeta/CD19-depleted allogeneic hematopoietic cell transplantation.

The method behind the library was PCR. Sequencing relied on an Illumina HiSeq 2500. Molecular barcoding was employed in the preparation of TCR libraries, with unique molecular identifiers being used to normalize TCRbeta repertoire quantification. Using fastp trimming at Q25 and MiXCR clonotype assembly, TCRdb reanalyzed the public sequencing data and kept in-frame beta chains. A single entry per CDR3 protein holds the most common genes and DNA from its merged rows. The sample includes 500,000 to 650,000 distinct CDR3 sequences, with about an eighth observed a single time. The biggest ten clones account for around 13% of the sample. Read against the paper, the sample's treatment or condition label means: allogeneic hematopoietic cell transplantation with graft depleted of TCRalphabeta T cells and CD19 B cells. The transplant recipients were children given TCRalphabeta/CD19-depleted allogeneic hematopoietic cell grafts.

For this clonotype: Which antigen it targets is not known. Per-base quality was not reported, and no clone a single base away is much larger than it.

General findings and caveats noted by the study authors: About two months after transplant, the apparently early recovery of alphabetaT-cell counts reportedly depended on just several hundred clones that had expanded rapidly and came from non-depleted graft cells. The high TCRbeta diversity at day 60 in some patients was ascribed to recipient T cells and intrathymic progenitors that had survived conditioning. Over the following months the frequencies of hyperexpanded clones went down, and after one year T-cell counts and TCRbeta diversity were mostly credited to newly produced T cells.

Including the terminal cysteine and phenylalanine, the CDR3 comprises 14 residues. CDR3 DNA is the only sequence kept; it has 42 bases, read in frame from the first base. CDR1 and CDR2, per the germline V gene, are MNHEY and SVGEGT. V lost 0 bases and J lost 4 bases; the stretch between them is 10 bases long. The V and J segments used are TRBV6-2 or TRBV6-3 and TRBJ2-7; the D assignment is uncertain and may be TRBD1 or TRBD2, with 5 bases supporting each. The TCR was taken from a female patient aged 2 to 10 who had a stem cell transplant for aplastic anemia, so the T cells may come from the graft donor. Sequencing was performed on PBMCs, mostly from graft donor cells, taken 180 days after TCRalphabeta/CD19-depleted stem cell transplant. CDR3 sequence: CASSYSRWGYEQYF. The nucleotide sequence is given as TGTGCCAGCAGTTACTCGAGGTGGGGGTACGAGCAGTACTTC.